This T cell receptor beta chain was sequenced during a study of cytomegalovirus exposure and HLA in healthy donors. Separate from the roughly 700-subject first cohort, the roughly 120-subject validation cohort was the one that the donors belonged to. General study points: The TCR clusters that emerged in the first cohort tended, a later analysis found, to co-occur in the approximately 110 validation repertoires.

Repertoires were generated with immunoSEQ multiplex PCR, while TCRdb's copy carries only in-frame clones and drops some. The profile covers around 100,000 clones, with around 85% appearing a single time and more than 20% taken by the ten largest. There are 16 residues in the CDR3. The germline gives CDR1 LNHDA, CDR2 SQIVND (reference sequence). Trimming left V 5 bases short and J 1 base short, with 17 bases between. About this clone itself: Its target is not known.

This chain connects TRBV19 to TRBJ2-5; tentatively, D is TRBD2 (7 bases). Sequencing was done on a sample of PBMCs. This TCR came from a man between 18 and 35 years old in good health and CMV-seropositive. The CDR3 region is CASSGGNSGPQETQYF. CDR3 DNA: TGTGCCAGTAGTGGGGGCAATAGCGGGCCCCAAGAGACCCAGTACTTC.